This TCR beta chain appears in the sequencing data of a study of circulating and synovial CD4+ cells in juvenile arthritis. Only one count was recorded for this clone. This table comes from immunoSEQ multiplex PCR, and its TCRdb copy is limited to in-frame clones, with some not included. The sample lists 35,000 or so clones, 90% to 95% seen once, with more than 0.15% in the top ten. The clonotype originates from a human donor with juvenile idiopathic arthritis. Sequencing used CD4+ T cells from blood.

Written as DNA, the CDR3 is TGTGCCAGCAGTTGGACTCACAGCACAGATACGCAGTATTTT. It yields the protein CASSWTHSTDTQYF. The chain has TRBV28 and TRBJ2-3, with D possibly TRBD2 on 5 matching bases. CDR1 MDHEN and CDR2 SYDVKM come from the germline V gene. This CDR3 comprises 14 residues. Trimming left V 4 bases short and J 0 bases short, with 8 bases between.